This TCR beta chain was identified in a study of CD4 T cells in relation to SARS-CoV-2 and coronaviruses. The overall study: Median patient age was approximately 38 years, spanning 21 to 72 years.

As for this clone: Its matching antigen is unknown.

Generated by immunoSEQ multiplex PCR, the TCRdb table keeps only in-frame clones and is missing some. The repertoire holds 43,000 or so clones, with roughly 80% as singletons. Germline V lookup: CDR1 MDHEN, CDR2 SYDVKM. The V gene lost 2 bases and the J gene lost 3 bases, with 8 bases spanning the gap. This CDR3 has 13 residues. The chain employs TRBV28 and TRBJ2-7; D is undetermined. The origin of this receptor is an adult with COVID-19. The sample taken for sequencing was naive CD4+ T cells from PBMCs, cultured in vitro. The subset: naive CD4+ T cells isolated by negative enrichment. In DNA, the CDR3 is TGTGCCAGCAGTTTAGGGCCTATCTACGAGCAGTACTTC. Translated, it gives CASSLGPIYEQYF.